These 3 T cell receptor beta chains came from one sample sequenced in a study of Ad26.COV2.S vaccination and SARS-CoV-2 variants. Treatment denoted: some 20 received Ad26.COV2.S at low or high dose, single or two shots; 5 received placebo; per-sample allocation not given. Sampling was done on day 63 after the first vaccine or placebo injection. TCRdb keeps only in-frame clones here, not all; method: immunoSEQ multiplex PCR. The top ten clones hold approximately 1.5% of a sample with about 680,000 clones, around 92% of them seen once. The starting material was peripheral blood, obtained in a trial of Ad26.COV2.S vaccine versus placebo. The receptors were gathered from a person aged 18-60 years who received the Ad26.COV2.S COVID-19 vaccine or a placebo.

This clone was seen once. The chain is built from TRBV19 and TRBJ2-7; no definite D call. V lost 2 bases and J lost 5, with 4 bases in between. The CDR3 covers 11 residues. CDR1 and CDR2 (germline): LNHDA, SQIVND (reference sequence). CDR3 protein: CASSIRDEQYF. CDR3 bases: TGTGCCAGTAGTATAAGGGACGAGCAGTACTTC.

This chain connects TRBV27 to TRBJ2-7; 12 positions match TRBD2. Germline V gene data show CDR1 as MNHEY and CDR2 as SMNVEV (reference sequence). This CDR3 spans 14 amino acids. Trimming cost V 4 bases and J 5 bases; bases outside gene matches: 3. The CDR3 sequence is CASSSGLAGHEQYF. The DNA of the CDR3 is TGTGCCAGCAGTTCGGGACTAGCGGGCCACGAGCAGTACTTC.

The chain joins TRBV7-9 to TRBJ2-5, with 7 bases lining up with TRBD2. The CDR3 length is 13 residues. The germline CDR1 and CDR2 sequences are SEHNR and FQNEAQ (reference sequence). The V segment lost 5 bases and the J segment 2 bases; nucleotides outside the gene matches: 2. CDR3 bases: TGTGCCAGCAGCGGACTAGATCAAGAGACCCAGTACTTC. The encoded protein is CASSGLDQETQYF.